This T cell receptor beta chain was identified during a study of CD8 T cells in Susac syndrome. General study points: In its TCR sequencing and HLA analysis, the study acknowledged that the number of individuals was relatively small.

RNA amounts of roughly 0.45 to 1 ug underwent reverse transcription with random hexamers. TCRdb ran MiXCR on the immunoSEQ multiplex PCR reads and lists one entry per CDR3 protein. The sample contains some 210,000 distinct CDR3 sequences, less than 95% of which appear only once. With regard to this clonotype: Its antigen is as yet unknown.

Trimming stripped 6 bases from V and 4 bases from J, with 12 bases between. The CDR3 totals 12 residues. Germline assignment: CDR1 DFQATT and CDR2 SNEGSKA (reference sequence). Sequenced input: CD4+ T cells from PBMCs. The chain carries TRBV20-1 and TRBJ2-5, with D perhaps matching TRBD1 (6 bases). The receptor's source is a human donor with Susac syndrome. For the CDR3, the DNA is TGCAGTGCAGGGGGTATGGGAGAGACCCAGTACTTC. It encodes CSAGGMGETQYF.